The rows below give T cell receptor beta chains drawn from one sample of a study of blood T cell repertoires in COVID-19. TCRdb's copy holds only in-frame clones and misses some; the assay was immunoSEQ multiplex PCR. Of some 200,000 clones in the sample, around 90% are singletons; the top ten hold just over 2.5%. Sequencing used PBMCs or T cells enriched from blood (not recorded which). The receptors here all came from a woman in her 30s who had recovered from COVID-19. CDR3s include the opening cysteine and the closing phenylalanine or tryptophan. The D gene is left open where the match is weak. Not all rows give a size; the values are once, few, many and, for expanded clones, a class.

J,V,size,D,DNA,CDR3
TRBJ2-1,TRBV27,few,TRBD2,TGTGCCAGCAGTTCTGCGGGGGATCCTTACAATGAGCAGTTCTTC,CASSSAGDPYNEQFF
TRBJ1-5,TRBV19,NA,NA,TGTGCCAGTAGTATTTTTGGGCAGCAGCCCCAGCATTTT,CASSIFGQQPQHF
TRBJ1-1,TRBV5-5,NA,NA,TGTGCCAGCAGCTTTTCTACAGGGACTGAAGCTTTCTTT,CASSFSTGTEAFF
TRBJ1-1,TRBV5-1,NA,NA,TGCGCCAGCAGCTTGGTAGGTAGCAAAAACACTGAAGCTTTCTTT,CASSLVGSKNTEAFF
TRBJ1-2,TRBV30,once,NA,TGTGCCTGGAGGGGGCAGGATGGCTACACCTTC,CAWRGQDGYTF
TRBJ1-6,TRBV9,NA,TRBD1,TGTGCCAGCAGCCCGGGACAGGGGGCATGGTCACCCCTCCACTTT,CASSPGQGAWSPLHF
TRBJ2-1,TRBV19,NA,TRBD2,TGTGCCAGTAGTATAAGACGGGGGGGCGAGGATGAGCAGTTCTTC,CASSIRRGGEDEQFF
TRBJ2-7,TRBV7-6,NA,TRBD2,TGTGCCAGCAGCTCGGGGGGCGAGCAGTACTTC,CASSSGGEQYF
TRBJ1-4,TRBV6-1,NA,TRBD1,TGTGCCAGCAGTGAAACGCCGGGACAGGGGGCCGAAAAACTGTTTTTT,CASSETPGQGAEKLFF
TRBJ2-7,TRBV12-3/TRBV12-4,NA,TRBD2,TGTGCCAGCAGTTCGGGGGGCTACGAGCAGTACTTC,CASSSGGYEQYF
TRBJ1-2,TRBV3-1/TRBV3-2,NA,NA,TGTGCCAGCAGCCAAGGGAGGGGCTATGGCTACACCTTC,CASSQGRGYGYTF
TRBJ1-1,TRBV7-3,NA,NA,TGTGCCAGCAGCTTAAGTTCAGGGCTGAACACTGAAGCTTTCTTT,CASSLSSGLNTEAFF
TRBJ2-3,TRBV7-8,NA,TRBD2,TGTGCCAGCAGCTTAGCAGCGGGGGATGTTTTGGGCACAGATACGCAGTATTTT,CASSLAAGDVLGTDTQYF
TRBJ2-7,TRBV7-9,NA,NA,TGTGCCAGCAGCTTCTCCGGACAGTACGAGCAGTACTTC,CASSFSGQYEQYF
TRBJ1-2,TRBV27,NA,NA,TGTGCCAGCAGTTTTGTGCAGGGAGGTTACTATGGCTACACCTTC,CASSFVQGGYYGYTF
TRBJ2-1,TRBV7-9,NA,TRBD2,TGTGCCAGCAGCTTAGGCTCGCTAGCGGGGGGACGCTACAATGAGCAGTTCTTC,CASSLGSLAGGRYNEQFF
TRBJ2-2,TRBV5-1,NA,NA,TGCGCCAGCAGCTCGGGACTTCTTCCGGACACCGGGGAGCTGTTTTTT,CASSSGLLPDTGELFF
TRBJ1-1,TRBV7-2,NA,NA,TGTGCCAGCAGCCACGTAGAGAACACTGAAGCTTTCTTT,CASSHVENTEAFF
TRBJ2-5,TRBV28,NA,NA,TGTGCCAGCGGGGCCCTTGAGACCCAGTACTTC,CASGALETQYF
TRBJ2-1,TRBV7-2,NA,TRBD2,TGTGCCAGCAGCTTAGAAGCGGGGGTAGGGTACAATGAGCAGTTCTTC,CASSLEAGVGYNEQFF
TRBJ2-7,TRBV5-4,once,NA,TGTGCCAGCAGCTCAGGGACCTACGAGCAGTACTTC,CASSSGTYEQYF
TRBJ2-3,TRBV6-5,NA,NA,TGTGCCAGCAGTTCCCCCCAGGTGGTAGGGGCGCAGTATTTT,CASSSPQVVGAQYF
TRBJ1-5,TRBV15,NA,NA,TGTGCCACCAGCAGAGGACCCTCAGCGACCCACAATCAGCCCCAGCATTTT,CATSRGPSATHNQPQHF
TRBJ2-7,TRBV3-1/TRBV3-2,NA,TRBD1,TGTGCCAGCAGCCCCCGGGCAGGGGGACACGAGCAGTACTTC,CASSPRAGGHEQYF
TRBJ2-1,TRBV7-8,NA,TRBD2,TGTGCCAGCAGCATCCTGTCCGGGACTAGCGGGGCCTACAATGAGCAGTTCTTC,CASSILSGTSGAYNEQFF
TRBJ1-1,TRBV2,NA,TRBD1,TGTGCCAGCAGTAGTGAAGGGGACAGGACTGAAGCTTTCTTT,CASSSEGDRTEAFF
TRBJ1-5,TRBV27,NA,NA,TGTGCCAGCAGTTTCTCTAGTGACAATCAGCCCCAGCATTTT,CASSFSSDNQPQHF
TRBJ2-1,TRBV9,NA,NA,TGTGCCAGCAGCGTAGAGTCCCTAATTTACAATGAGCAGTTCTTC,CASSVESLIYNEQFF
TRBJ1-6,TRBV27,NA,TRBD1,TGTGCCAGCAGTTCCCTAGCCGGGACAGGGGGTTATAATTCACCCCTCCACTTT,CASSSLAGTGGYNSPLHF
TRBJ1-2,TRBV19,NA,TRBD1,TGTGCCAGTAGAAACCGACAGGGGGCGAATGACAACTATGGCTACACCTTC,CASRNRQGANDNYGYTF
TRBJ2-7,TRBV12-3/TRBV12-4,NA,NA,TGTGCCAGCAGTTTAGACAGGTCCGAGCAGTACTTC,CASSLDRSEQYF
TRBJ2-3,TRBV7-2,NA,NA,TGTGCCAGCAGCTTTAGGGGGGGCGGCACAGATACGCAGTATTTT,CASSFRGGGTDTQYF
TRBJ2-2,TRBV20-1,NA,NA,TGCAGTGCTAGTCTTCTGGCCCCCGATACCGGGGAGCTGTTTTTT,CSASLLAPDTGELFF
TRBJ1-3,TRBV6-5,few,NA,TGTGCCAGCAGGCGCACGTCCTCTGGAAACACCATATATTTT,CASRRTSSGNTIYF
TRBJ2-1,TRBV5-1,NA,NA,TGCGCCAGCAGCTTGGTCTCCGCCAGGAGGCCTTACAATGAGCAGTTCTTC,CASSLVSARRPYNEQFF
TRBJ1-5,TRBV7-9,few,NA,TGTGCCAGCAGCTTAGCGGGTTGGGGAGAGCAGCCCCAGCATTTT,CASSLAGWGEQPQHF
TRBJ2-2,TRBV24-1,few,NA,TGTGCCACCAGTGACCGGACTGAGACCGGGGAGCTGTTTTTT,CATSDRTETGELFF
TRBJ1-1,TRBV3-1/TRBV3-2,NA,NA,TGTGCCAGCAGCCCCCCCGGACAGACGGAAGCTTTCTTT,CASSPPGQTEAFF
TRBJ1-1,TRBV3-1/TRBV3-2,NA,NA,TGTGCCAGCAGCCAAGATCAGGGGTTCGGCACTGAAGCTTTCTTT,CASSQDQGFGTEAFF
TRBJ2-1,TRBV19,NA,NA,TGTGCCAGTAGTAGGCGGAACAACAATGAGCAGTTCTTC,CASSRRNNNEQFF
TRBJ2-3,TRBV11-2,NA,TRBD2,TGTGCCAGCAGCTTAGATTCTCTAGCGGCAAGCACAGATACGCAGTATTTT,CASSLDSLAASTDTQYF
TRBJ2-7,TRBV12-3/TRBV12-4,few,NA,TGTGCCAGCAGTCTACGAGACGAGCAGTACTTC,CASSLRDEQYF
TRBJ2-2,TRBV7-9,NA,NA,TGTGCCAGCAGCTTAGACAGGAACACCGGGGAGCTGTTTTTT,CASSLDRNTGELFF
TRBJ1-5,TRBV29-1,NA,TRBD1,TGCAGCGTCCCCCTTGGGACAGGCAATCAGCCCCAGCATTTT,CSVPLGTGNQPQHF
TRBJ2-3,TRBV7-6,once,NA,TGTGCCAGCAGCTTACTAGGGGAGGTCACAGATACGCAGTATTTT,CASSLLGEVTDTQYF
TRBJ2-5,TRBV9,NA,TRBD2,TGTGCCAGCAGCTTAATGACTAGCGGGGGGGTAGAGACCCAGTACTTC,CASSLMTSGGVETQYF
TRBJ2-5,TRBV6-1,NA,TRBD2,TGTGCCAGCAGTGAACCAGCGGGGGGCCAAGAGACCCAGTACTTC,CASSEPAGGQETQYF
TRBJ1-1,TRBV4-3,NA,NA,TGCGCCAGCAGCCTCGCGGGGAACACTGAAGCTTTCTTT,CASSLAGNTEAFF
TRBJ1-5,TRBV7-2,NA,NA,TGTGCCAGCAGCTTAGATGGGGGCCATCAGCCCCAGCATTTT,CASSLDGGHQPQHF
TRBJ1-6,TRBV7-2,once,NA,TGTGCCAGCAGCTTAGGTAGGGGAGGGAGGGATTCACCCCTCCACTTT,CASSLGRGGRDSPLHF
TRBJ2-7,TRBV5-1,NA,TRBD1,TGCGCCAGCGCCGGGACAGGGAACGAGCAGTACTTC,CASAGTGNEQYF
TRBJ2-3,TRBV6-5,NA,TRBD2,TGTGCCAGCAGACGTCGGACTAGCGGCACAGATACGCAGTATTTT,CASRRRTSGTDTQYF
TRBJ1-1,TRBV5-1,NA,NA,TGCGCCAGCAGCTTGAGGCAGGGCGGTAGGAACACTGAAGCTTTCTTT,CASSLRQGGRNTEAFF
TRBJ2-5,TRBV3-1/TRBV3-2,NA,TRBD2,TGTGCCAGCAGCCAAGGGTCTAGCGGGGGAGAGACCCAGTACTTC,CASSQGSSGGETQYF
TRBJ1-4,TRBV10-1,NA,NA,TGCGCCAGCAGTGAGGCTGGGACGGCAGGGGTTAATGAAAAACTGTTTTTT,CASSEAGTAGVNEKLFF